What follows describes a single T cell receptor (beta chain). Its cognate antigen is unknown. Method: immunoSEQ multiplex PCR; TCRdb's copy keeps in-frame clones and lacks some. Counted here are roughly 80,000 clones, roughly 90% occurring once; the ten biggest clones make up over 1.1%. The sample belongs to a study of T cell responses to AZD1222 COVID-19 vaccine. Study outcomes and limitations: As reported, nearly half of all spike-specific TCRs target variant regions that are unmutated. Only a handful of AZD1222 recipients, about six in all, had baseline seropositivity.

The CDR3 consists of 16 residues. Germline V gene data show CDR1 as ENHRY and CDR2 as SYGVKD. The ends were cut back, 2 bases at V and 9 bases at J, with 20 bases in the middle. The V call is TRBV10-3, the J call TRBJ1-5; tentative D call: TRBD1 (6 bases). Sequenced material: peripheral blood, taken 28 days after the second AZD1222 dose. This clonotype was sampled from an adult who received the AZD1222 COVID-19 vaccine. The CDR3 sequence is CAISETDPDSSGPQHF. CDR3 nucleotides: TGTGCCATCAGTGAGACTGACCCGGACAGCTCGGGGCCCCAGCATTTT.